A single sample is the source of the 17 T cell receptor beta chains below, sequenced in a study of OX40 agonist ivuxolimab in advanced cancers. The method was immunoSEQ multiplex PCR; TCRdb's version includes in-frame clones alone and lacks a portion of them. The table lists 70,000 to 85,000 clones, about 88% of them singletons, with 0.99% in the top ten. The specimen comprised CD4+ or CD8+ T cells sorted from blood, sampled in a trial of the OX40 agonist ivuxolimab. Every receptor here comes from an adult with an advanced solid tumor such as melanoma, head and neck, liver or kidney cancer.

J is TRBJ2-1 and V is TRBV7-7; no clear D. The CDR3 consists of 13 residues. V was trimmed by 1 base and J by 5 bases, leaving 6 bases between them. Per germline, CDR1 SSHAT and CDR2 FNYEAQ (reference sequence). The CDR3 DNA follows: TGTGCCAGCAGCTTAGGAGATAACAATGAGCAGTTCTTC. It is translated as CASSLGDNNEQFF.

The chain employs TRBV11-3 and TRBJ2-2; 11 bases map to TRBD1. The germline V gene encodes CDR1 SGHNT and CDR2 YENEEA. The CDR3 runs 15 residues. Losses at the gene ends were 6 bases for V and 4 bases for J; bases not matched to a gene: 4. This CDR3 is CASRPGTGGTGELFF. The CDR3 nucleotides are TGTGCCAGCAGGCCCGGGACAGGGGGCACCGGGGAGCTGTTTTTT. Full variable domain (outside the CDR3, taken from reference TRBV11-3 and TRBJ2-2): EAGVVQSPRYKIIEKKQPVAFWCNPISGHNTLYWYLQNLGQGPELLIRYENEEAVDDSQLPKDRFSAERLKGVDSTLKIQPAELGDSAVYLCASRPGTGGTGELFFGEGSRLTVL.

The rearrangement links TRBV6-6 to TRBJ2-1; 7 bases fit TRBD1. CDR3 length: 15 amino acids. Germline-derived CDR1 and CDR2 are MNHNY and SVGAGI (reference sequence). Trimming took 0 bases from V and 5 from J; bases not matched to a gene: 4. Here the CDR3 DNA reads TGTGCCAGCAGTTACTCGACAGGGTGGGACAATGAGCAGTTCTTC. This sequence encodes CASSYSTGWDNEQFF.

The chain links TRBV7-2 to TRBJ2-3; 8 bases fit TRBD1. The ends lost 1 base at V and 1 base at J; junction bases unmatched: 7. The length of the CDR3 is 17 residues. Germline loops: CDR1 SGHTA, CDR2 FQGNSA. The CDR3 sequence is CASSLGTGSVGTDTQYF. CDR3 DNA: TGTGCCAGCAGCTTAGGGACAGGGAGTGTGGGCACAGATACGCAGTATTTT.

This clone turned up a few times. CDR3 protein: CASRTASGKNTGELFF. The CDR3 DNA is TGTGCCAGCAGGACTGCTAGCGGGAAAAACACCGGGGAGCTGTTTTTT. The chain is built from TRBV6-6 and TRBJ2-2; the match to TRBD2 covers 9 bases. The CDR3 runs to 16 residues. The junction had 7 bases not matched to a gene; V was cut back by 6 bases and J by 2 bases. Germline V gene data show CDR1 as MNHNY and CDR2 as SVGAGI (reference sequence).

V gene TRBV7-2 combines with J gene TRBJ1-6; a possible D gene is TRBD1 (5 bases). Germline CDR1 SGHTA, CDR2 FQGNSA. This CDR3 region has 17 residues. V lost 1 base and J 0 bases, leaving 10 bases between the germline ends. In DNA form, the CDR3 reads TGTGCCAGCAGCTTAGAGGGACCAAGCTCCTATAATTCACCCCTCCACTTT. This encodes CASSLEGPSSYNSPLHF.

V is TRBV6-1 and J is TRBJ2-3, with TRBD1 matching 10 bases. Germline V gene data show CDR1 as MNHNS and CDR2 as SASEGT. This CDR3 is built from 13 residues. J gave up 9 bases and V 4 bases, and 4 bases lay outside the gene matches. The CDR3 is CASSGDRGSTQYF. The CDR3 nucleotides read TGTGCCAGCAGTGGGGACAGGGGCTCGACGCAGTATTTT.

The rearrangement links TRBV5-1 to TRBJ2-5; no firm D call. The ends were cut back, 0 bases at V and 2 bases at J, with 8 bases in the middle. CDR3 length: 14 amino acids. Germline V gives CDR1 SGHRS, CDR2 YFSETQ. CDR3 sequence: CASSLAQKQETQYF. As DNA, the CDR3 is TGCGCCAGCAGCTTGGCCCAGAAACAAGAGACCCAGTACTTC.

This chain connects TRBV11-1 to TRBJ2-1; unclear D gene. CDR3 size: 15 residues. Trimming cost V 4 bases and J 0 bases, with 10 bases left between them. CDR1 and CDR2 from the germline V gene are SGHAT and FQDESV (reference sequence). CDR3 bases: TGTGCCAGCAGCTCCCGACTGAGCTCCTACAATGAGCAGTTCTTC. This sequence encodes CASSSRLSSYNEQFF.

The chain carries TRBV14 and TRBJ2-4; 7 nucleotides match TRBD2. The CDR3 is 17 amino acids. Trimming took 0 bases from V and 7 from J; bases not matched to a gene: 12. The germline V gene encodes CDR1 SGHDN and CDR2 FVKESK. CDR3 coding DNA: TGTGCCAGCAGCCAAGACCCCCCCGGGGCGGGAGTTAACATTCAGTACTTC. Translated: CASSQDPPGAGVNIQYF.

The V call is TRBV29-1, the J call TRBJ1-1; 7 nucleotides align to TRBD1. This CDR3 comprises 14 residues. Germline V gives CDR1 SQVTM, CDR2 ANQGSEA. The V and J ends lost 6 bases and 0 bases, in that order; junction bases with no gene match: 7. CDR3: CSVGQYSLNTEAFF. The CDR3 nucleotides are TGCAGCGTGGGACAGTATTCTCTGAACACTGAAGCTTTCTTT.

The chain couples TRBV5-1 to TRBJ2-3, with D possibly TRBD2 on 6 matching bases. The CDR3 runs to 14 residues. Germline lookup yields CDR1 SGHRS and CDR2 YFSETQ. The V and J ends lost 4 bases and 0 bases respectively, with 9 bases between them. The CDR3 DNA reads TGCGCCAGCAGCCCCGGGACTAGCACAGATACGCAGTATTTT. Translating gives CASSPGTSTDTQYF.

The CDR3 loop is CASSSQGAGTEAFF. The DNA of the CDR3 is TGTGCCAGTAGTTCTCAGGGGGCCGGGACTGAAGCTTTCTTT. This chain connects TRBV19 to TRBJ1-1; 8 bases align to TRBD1. Losses at the gene ends were 5 bases for V and 5 bases for J; bases not matched to a gene: 7. The CDR3 spans 14 residues. The germline CDR1 and CDR2 sequences are LNHDA and SQIVND (reference sequence).

The chain employs TRBV7-2 and TRBJ2-2, with 9 bases fitting TRBD1. CDR1 is SGHTA, CDR2 FQGNSA, per germline. With V trimmed by 5 bases and J by 4 bases, 11 bases remained unmatched. The CDR3 sequence is 17 residues long. CDR3 loop: CASSLQGAVYGTGELFF. In DNA, the CDR3 is TGTGCCAGCAGCCTACAGGGGGCTGTGTATGGCACCGGGGAGCTGTTTTTT.

This sequence joins TRBV6-1 and TRBJ1-1, with D unclear. V was clipped by 2 bases and J by 2 bases, with 12 bases between them. This CDR3 contains 15 residues. CDR1 and CDR2 (germline): MNHNS, SASEGT. DNA for the CDR3: TGTGCCAGCAGTGAATTTGGGTGGGGAAACACTGAAGCTTTCTTT. It translates to CASSEFGWGNTEAFF.

The sample holds a few counts of this clone. The chain employs TRBV7-3 and TRBJ1-2; TRBD1 matches 9 bases. CDR1 and CDR2 (germline): SGHTA, FQGTGA. The CDR3 consists of 13 residues. The ends lost 5 bases at V and 4 bases at J; junction bases unmatched: 2. The DNA of the CDR3 is TGTGCCAGCAGCCCGGGACAGGGCTATGGCTACACCTTC. Translation: CASSPGQGYGYTF.

The V call is TRBV6-6, the J call TRBJ1-5, with 10 bases aligning to TRBD1. Trimming took 5 bases from V and 7 from J; bases not matched to a gene: 8. Looked up from germline, CDR1 is MNHNY and CDR2 is SVGAGI (reference sequence). The CDR3 contains 15 residues. CDR3 loop: CASSVGGTGEQPQHF. The DNA of the CDR3 is TGTGCCAGCAGTGTAGGGGGGACAGGGGAACAGCCCCAGCATTTT.